A single T cell receptor (beta chain) is shown here with its context. What it binds is unknown. Donors came from a validation cohort of 90 to 150 subjects, distinct from the first 666-subject cohort. This specimen comes from a study of cytomegalovirus exposure and HLA in healthy donors. Study findings and constraints: Reports indicated that the classifier achieved high specificity and sensitivity in diagnosing cytomegalovirus status. Researchers catalogued 164 TCR beta chains as cytomegalovirus-associated.

Method: immunoSEQ multiplex PCR; TCRdb's copy keeps in-frame clones and lacks some. Of over 150,000 clones in the sample, 95% to 96% were seen once. CDR1 MNHNS and CDR2 SASEGT come from the germline V gene. Trimming pared 3 bases from V and 3 bases from J, leaving 8 bases between. This CDR3 has 13 residues. The sequence came from a woman younger than 30 in good health and CMV-seronegative. The chain combines TRBV6-1 with TRBJ2-5, with TRBD1 as a possible D gene (6 bases). The sample was PBMCs. The DNA of the CDR3 is TGTGCCAGCAGTGACAGGGGAAAAGAGACCCAGTACTTC. Translated, it gives CASSDRGKETQYF.